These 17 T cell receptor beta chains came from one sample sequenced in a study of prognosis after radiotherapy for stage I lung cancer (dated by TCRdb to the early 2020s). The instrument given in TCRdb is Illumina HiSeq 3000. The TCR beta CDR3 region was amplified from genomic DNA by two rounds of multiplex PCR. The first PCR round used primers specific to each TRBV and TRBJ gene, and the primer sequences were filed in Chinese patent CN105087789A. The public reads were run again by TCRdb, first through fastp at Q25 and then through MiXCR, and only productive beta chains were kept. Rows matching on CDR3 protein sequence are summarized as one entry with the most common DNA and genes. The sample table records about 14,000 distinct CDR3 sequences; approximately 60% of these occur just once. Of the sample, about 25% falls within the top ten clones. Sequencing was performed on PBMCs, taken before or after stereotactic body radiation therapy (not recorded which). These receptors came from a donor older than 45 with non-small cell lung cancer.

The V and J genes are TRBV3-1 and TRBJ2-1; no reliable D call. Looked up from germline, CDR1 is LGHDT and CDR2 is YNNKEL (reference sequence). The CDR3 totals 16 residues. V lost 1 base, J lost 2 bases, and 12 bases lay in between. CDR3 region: CASSQVLQVAYNEQFF. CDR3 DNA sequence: TGTGCCAGCAGCCAAGTCCTCCAGGTGGCCTACAATGAGCAGTTCTTC.

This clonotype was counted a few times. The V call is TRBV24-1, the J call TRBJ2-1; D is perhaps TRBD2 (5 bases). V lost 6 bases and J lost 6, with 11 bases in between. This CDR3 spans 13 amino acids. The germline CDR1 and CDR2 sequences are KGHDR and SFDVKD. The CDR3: CATSLGSANEQFF. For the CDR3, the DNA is TGTGCCACCAGTCTCGGTAGCGCCAATGAGCAGTTCTTC.

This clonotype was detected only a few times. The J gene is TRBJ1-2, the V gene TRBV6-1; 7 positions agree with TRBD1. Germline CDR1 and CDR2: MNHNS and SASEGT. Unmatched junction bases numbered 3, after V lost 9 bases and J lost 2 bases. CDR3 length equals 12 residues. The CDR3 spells CASLQGNYGYTF. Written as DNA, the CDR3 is TGTGCCAGTTTACAGGGGAACTATGGCTACACCTTC.

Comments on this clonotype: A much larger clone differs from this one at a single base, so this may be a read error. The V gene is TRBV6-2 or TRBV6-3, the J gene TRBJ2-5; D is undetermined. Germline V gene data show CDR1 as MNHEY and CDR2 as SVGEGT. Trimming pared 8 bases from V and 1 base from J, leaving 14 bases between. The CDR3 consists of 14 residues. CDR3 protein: CASGEAMSQETQYF. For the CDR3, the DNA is TGTGCCAGCGGTGAAGCGATGTCCCAAGAGACCCAGTACTTC.

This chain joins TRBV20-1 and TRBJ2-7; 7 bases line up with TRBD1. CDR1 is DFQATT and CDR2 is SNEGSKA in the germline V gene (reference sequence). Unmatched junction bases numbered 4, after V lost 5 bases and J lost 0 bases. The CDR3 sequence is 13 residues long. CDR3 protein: CSALRQGSYEQYF. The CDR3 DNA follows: TGCAGTGCTCTGAGACAGGGCTCCTACGAGCAGTACTTC.

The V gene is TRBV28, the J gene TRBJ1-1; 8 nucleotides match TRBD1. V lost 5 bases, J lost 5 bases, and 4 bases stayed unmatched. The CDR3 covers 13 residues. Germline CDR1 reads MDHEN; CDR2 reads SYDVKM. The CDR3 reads CASSRTGQTEAFF. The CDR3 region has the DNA TGTGCCAGCAGTAGGACAGGGCAGACTGAAGCTTTCTTT.

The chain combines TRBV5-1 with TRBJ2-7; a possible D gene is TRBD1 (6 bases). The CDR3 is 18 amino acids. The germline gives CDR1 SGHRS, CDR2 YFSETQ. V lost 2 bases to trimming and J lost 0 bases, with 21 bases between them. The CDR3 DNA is TGCGCCAGCAGCTTTTCTTCCCGCACGACAGGACACTCCTACGAGCAGTACTTC. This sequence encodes CASSFSSRTTGHSYEQYF. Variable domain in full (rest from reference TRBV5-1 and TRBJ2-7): KAGVTQTPRYLIKTRGQQVTLSCSPISGHRSVSWYQQTPGQGLQFLFEYFSETQRNKGNFPGRFSGRQFSNSRSEMNVSTLELGDSALYLCASSFSSRTTGHSYEQYFGPGTRLTVT.

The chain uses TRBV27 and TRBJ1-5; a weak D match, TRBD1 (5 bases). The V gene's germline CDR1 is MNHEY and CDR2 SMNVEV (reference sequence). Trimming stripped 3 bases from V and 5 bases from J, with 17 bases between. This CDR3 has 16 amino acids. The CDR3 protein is CASSFIGAGFHQPQHF. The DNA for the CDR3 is TGTGCCAGCAGTTTTATCGGGGCCGGATTTCATCAGCCCCAGCATTTT.

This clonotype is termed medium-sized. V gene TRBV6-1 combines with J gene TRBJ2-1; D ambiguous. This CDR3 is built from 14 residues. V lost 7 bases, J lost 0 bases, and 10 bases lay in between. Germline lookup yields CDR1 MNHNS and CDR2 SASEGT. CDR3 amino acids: CASNLMGSYNEQFF. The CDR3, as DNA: TGTGCCAGCAATTTGATGGGCTCCTACAATGAGCAGTTCTTC.

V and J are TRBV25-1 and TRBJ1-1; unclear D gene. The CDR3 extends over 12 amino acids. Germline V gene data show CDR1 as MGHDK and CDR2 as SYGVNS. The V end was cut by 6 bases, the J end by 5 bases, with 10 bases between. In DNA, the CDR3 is TGTGCCAGCAGCGAAGGACGTACTGAAGCTTTCTTT. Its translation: CASSEGRTEAFF.

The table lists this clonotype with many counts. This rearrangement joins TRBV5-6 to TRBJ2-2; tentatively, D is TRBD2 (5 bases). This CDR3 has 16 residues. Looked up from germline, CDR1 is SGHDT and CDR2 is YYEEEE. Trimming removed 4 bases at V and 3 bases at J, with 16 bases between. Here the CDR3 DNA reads TGTGCCAGCAGCCCAACGTTACAAGCGGACACCGGGGAGCTGTTTTTT. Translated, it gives CASSPTLQADTGELFF.

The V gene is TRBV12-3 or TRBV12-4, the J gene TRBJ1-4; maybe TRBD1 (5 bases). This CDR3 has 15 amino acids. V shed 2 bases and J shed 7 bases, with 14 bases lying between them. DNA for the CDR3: TGTGCCAGCAGTTTAAGGAGCAGGGCTGGTGAAAAACTGTTTTTT. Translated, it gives CASSLRSRAGEKLFF.

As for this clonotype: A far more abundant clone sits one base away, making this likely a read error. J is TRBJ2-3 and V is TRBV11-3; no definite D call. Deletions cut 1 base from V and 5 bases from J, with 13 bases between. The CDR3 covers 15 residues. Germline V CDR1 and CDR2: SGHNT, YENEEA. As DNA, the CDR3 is TGTGCCAGCAGCTTAGCGGGTCGGACGCTAGATACGCAGTATTTT. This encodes CASSLAGRTLDTQYF. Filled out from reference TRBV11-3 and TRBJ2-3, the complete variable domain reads EAGVVQSPRYKIIEKKQPVAFWCNPISGHNTLYWYLQNLGQGPELLIRYENEEAVDDSQLPKDRFSAERLKGVDSTLKIQPAELGDSAVYLCASSLAGRTLDTQYFGPGTRLTVL.

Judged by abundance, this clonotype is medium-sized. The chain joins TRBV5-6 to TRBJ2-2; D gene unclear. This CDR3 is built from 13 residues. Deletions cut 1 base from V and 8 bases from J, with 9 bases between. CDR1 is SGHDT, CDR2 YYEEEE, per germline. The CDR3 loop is CASSLTFGGELFF. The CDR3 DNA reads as TGTGCCAGCAGCTTGACTTTTGGGGGGGAGCTGTTTTTT.

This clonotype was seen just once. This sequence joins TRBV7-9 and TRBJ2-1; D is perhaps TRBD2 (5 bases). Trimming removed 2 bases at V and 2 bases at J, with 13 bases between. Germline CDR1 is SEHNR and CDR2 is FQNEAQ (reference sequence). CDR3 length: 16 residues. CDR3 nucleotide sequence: TGTGCCAGCAGCTTATCTAGCAACATGGCCTACAATGAGCAGTTCTTC. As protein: CASSLSSNMAYNEQFF.

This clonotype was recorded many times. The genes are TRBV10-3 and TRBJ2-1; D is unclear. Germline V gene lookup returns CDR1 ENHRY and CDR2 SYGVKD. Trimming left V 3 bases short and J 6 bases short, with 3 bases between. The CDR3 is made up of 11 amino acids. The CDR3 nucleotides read TGTGCCATCAGTGATCGCAATGAGCAGTTCTTC. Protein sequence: CAISDRNEQFF.

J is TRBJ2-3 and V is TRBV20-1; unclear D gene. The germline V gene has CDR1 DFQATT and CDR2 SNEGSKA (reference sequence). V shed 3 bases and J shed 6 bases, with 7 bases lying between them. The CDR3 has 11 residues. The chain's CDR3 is CSARNMDTQYF. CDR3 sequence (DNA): TGCAGTGCTAGGAACATGGATACGCAGTATTTT.